This T cell receptor beta chain emerged from a study of CXCR3-negative and CXCR3-positive naive CD8 T cells. TRB cDNA libraries were made by UMI-labeled 5' RACE. TCRdb re-called the 5' RACE reads, yielding one record per CDR3 amino acid sequence without DNA. The sample table sets out around 60,000 distinct CDR3 sequences. Findings of the study overall: Compared with CXCR3-negative naive cells, CXCR3-positive naive cells showed more hydrophobic TRB CDR3s.

As to this clonotype: Antigen unknown.

Every CD8+ subset sample held a few hundred thousand flow-sorted cells, done in triplicate. The sequencing input was naive CXCR3+ CD8+ T cells from blood. Subset given: CD45RO-CCR7+CD27+CD95- naive CD8+ T cells expressing CXCR3 (TNR3+). This TCR came from a human donor in good health. Some clones in this sample may be carry-over from other donors' samples.

The CDR3 protein is CSVDTRTGGASTNEKLFF. The chain is built from TRBV29-1 and TRBJ1-4; as DNA is missing, the TRBD1 call by TCRdb cannot be tested. Germline-derived CDR1 and CDR2 are SQVTM and ANQGSEA. This CDR3 has 18 amino acids.